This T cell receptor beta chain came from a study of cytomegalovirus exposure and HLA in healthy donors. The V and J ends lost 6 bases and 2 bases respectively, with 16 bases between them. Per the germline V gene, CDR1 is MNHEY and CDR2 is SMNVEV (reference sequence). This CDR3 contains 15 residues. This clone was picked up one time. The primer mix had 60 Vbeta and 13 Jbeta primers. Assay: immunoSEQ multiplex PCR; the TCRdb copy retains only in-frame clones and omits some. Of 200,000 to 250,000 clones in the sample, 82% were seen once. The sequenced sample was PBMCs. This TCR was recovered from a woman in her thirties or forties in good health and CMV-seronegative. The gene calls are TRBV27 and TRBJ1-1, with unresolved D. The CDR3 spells CASSWRGSGNTEAFF. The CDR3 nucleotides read TGTGCCAGCAGCTGGAGAGGCAGCGGTAACACTGAAGCTTTCTTT.